The 18 T cell receptor beta chains in this list originate from one sample, sequenced in a study of T cell changes during pregnancy in multiple sclerosis. Generated by immunoSEQ multiplex PCR, the TCRdb table keeps only in-frame clones and is missing some. The sample yields about 93,000 clones, 91% seen once. Sequencing used peripheral blood, obtained after pregnancy. These receptors were taken from a female donor in good health, enrolled as a control in a pregnancy study.

The rearrangement uses TRBV9 and TRBJ1-4, with TRBD1 as a possible D gene (5 bases). Per germline, CDR1 SGDLS and CDR2 YYNGEE. The CDR3 covers 14 residues. The germline V and J ends were trimmed by 0 bases and 8 bases, with 11 bases remaining between them. The CDR3 sequence is CASSVGQGGEKLFF. The CDR3 region has the DNA TGTGCCAGCAGCGTAGGCCAGGGAGGGGAAAAACTGTTTTTT.

The V call is TRBV5-1, the J call TRBJ2-1; 12 nucleotides align to TRBD2. This CDR3 has 17 amino acids. Germline V gives CDR1 SGHRS, CDR2 YFSETQ. V dropped 1 base and J dropped 9; count of bases not matched to a gene: 11. In DNA, the CDR3 is TGCGCCAGCAGCTTGCCGGGGACTAGCGGGCCCACGGGTGAGCAGTTCTTC. Its protein product is CASSLPGTSGPTGEQFF.

This chain connects TRBV7-9 to TRBJ2-1; D perhaps matches TRBD2 (6 bases). The germline V gene encodes CDR1 SEHNR and CDR2 FQNEAQ (reference sequence). There are 15 residues in the CDR3. V lost 4 bases and J 5 bases, leaving 15 bases between the germline ends. This CDR3 reads CASSSIPGLHNEQFF. DNA for the CDR3: TGTGCCAGCAGCTCTATACCGGGACTCCACAATGAGCAGTTCTTC.

This rearrangement joins TRBV7-6 to TRBJ1-2; D is possibly TRBD1 (6 bases). Germline CDR1 and CDR2: SGHVS and FNYEAQ. This CDR3 has 13 residues. V was pared by 1 base and J by 6 bases, with 9 bases between. The chain's CDR3 is CASSLGGLNGYTF. CDR3 DNA sequence: TGTGCCAGCAGCTTAGGGGGGCTCAATGGCTACACCTTC.

The V call is TRBV6-6, the J call TRBJ2-7; D is perhaps TRBD2 (6 bases). Deletions cut 4 bases from V and 2 bases from J, with 9 bases between. The germline CDR1 and CDR2 sequences are MNHNY and SVGAGI (reference sequence). The CDR3 loop spans 13 amino acids. CDR3 residues: CASSSTGAYEQYF. The CDR3, as DNA: TGTGCCAGCAGTTCTACGGGGGCCTACGAGCAGTACTTC.

The chain couples TRBV15 to TRBJ1-2, with D hard to call. V dropped 10 bases and J dropped 4 bases, with 19 bases sitting between them. Germline CDR1 and CDR2: LNHNV and YYDKDF (reference sequence). The CDR3 sequence is 14 residues long. CDR3 DNA: TGTGCCAGCCGACCTGGAGGAGACCCCTATGGCTACACCTTC. This sequence encodes CASRPGGDPYGYTF.

The chain joins TRBV6-5 to TRBJ1-2, with TRBD1 matching 8 bases. The CDR3 sequence is 11 residues long. The V and J ends lost 10 bases and 6 bases, in that order; junction bases with no gene match: 4. CDR1 is MNHEY and CDR2 is SVGAGI in the germline V gene. The CDR3 region is CAIQGVDGYTF. The CDR3 DNA sequence: TGTGCCATACAGGGGGTCGATGGCTACACCTTC.

The rearrangement joins TRBV6-5 to TRBJ2-1; TRBD1 matches 12 bases. Trimming cost V 6 bases and J 6 bases; bases outside gene matches: 3. This CDR3 has 14 amino acids. Germline CDR1 reads MNHEY; CDR2 reads SVGAGI. The CDR3 loop reads CASSGTGGFNEQFF. Here the CDR3 DNA reads TGTGCCAGCAGCGGGACAGGGGGCTTCAATGAGCAGTTCTTC.

The chain uses TRBV28 and TRBJ1-1; D gene ambiguous. The ends were cut back, 2 bases at V and 7 bases at J, with 8 bases in the middle. CDR1 is MDHEN, CDR2 SYDVKM, per germline. This CDR3 spans 12 amino acids. The CDR3 coding sequence is TGTGCCAGCAGTTTAAACCGGGGTGAAGCTTTCTTT. The encoded protein is CASSLNRGEAFF.

The chain couples TRBV7-2 to TRBJ2-4; possibly TRBD2 for D (6 bases). Germline loops: CDR1 SGHTA, CDR2 FQGNSA. V gave up 1 base and J gave up 10 bases, with 17 bases separating them. The CDR3 sequence is 15 residues long. CDR3 sequence reads: CASSLGGGAGRIQYF. The CDR3 DNA reads TGTGCCAGCAGCTTAGGGGGCGGGGCGGGAAGGATTCAGTACTTC.

V and J are TRBV9 and TRBJ2-7; 10 bases map to TRBD2. CDR1 is SGDLS, CDR2 YYNGEE, per germline. After removal of 0 bases from V and 2 bases from J, the junction contained 8 bases not matched to a gene. This CDR3 contains 17 residues. The CDR3 bases are TGTGCCAGCAGCGTAGGGCCTTCTAGCGGGGGTGCCTACGAGCAGTACTTC. Residues: CASSVGPSSGGAYEQYF.

This clone was counted only a few times. V usage is TRBV28 and J usage is TRBJ2-7; TRBD2 matches at 12 bases. V trimming: 10 bases; J trimming: 2 bases; junction bases outside the gene matches: 3. The CDR3 totals 13 residues. Per the germline V gene, CDR1 is MDHEN and CDR2 is SYDVKM. The CDR3 nucleotides read TGTGCCACACTAGCGGGGGGACCCTACGAGCAGTACTTC. Encoded protein: CATLAGGPYEQYF.

The chain combines TRBV11-2 with TRBJ1-6; D is undetermined. This CDR3 is built from 12 residues. CDR1 is SGHAT and CDR2 is FQNNGV in the germline V gene. V shed 4 bases and J shed 10 bases, with 8 bases lying between them. CDR3 sequence: CASSSAGSPLHF. CDR3 sequence (DNA): TGTGCCAGCAGCTCTGCGGGGTCACCCCTCCACTTT. Full variable domain (remainder filled in from reference TRBV11-2 and TRBJ1-6): EAGVAQSPRYKIIEKRQSVAFWCNPISGHATLYWYQQILGQGPKLLIQFQNNGVVDDSQLPKDRFSAERLKGVDSTLKIQPAKLEDSAVYLCASSSAGSPLHFGNGTRLTVT.

Note on this clone: A junction end diverges from the germline sequence, so it may reflect a read error. The CDR3 sequence is CASSLGAGSRDTQYF. In DNA, the CDR3 is TGTGCTAGCAGCTTAGGTGCAGGGTCTCGGGATACGCAGTATTTT. The chain joins TRBV7-7 to TRBJ2-3, with D possibly being TRBD1 (5 bases). The CDR3 runs 15 residues. Looked up from germline, CDR1 is SSHAT and CDR2 is FNYEAQ (reference sequence).

This chain connects TRBV4-2 to TRBJ2-1; the D gene is possibly TRBD2 (5 bases). The CDR3 spans 13 residues. Trimming pared 8 bases from V and 5 bases from J, leaving 13 bases between. Germline V gene lookup returns CDR1 LGHNA and CDR2 YNFKEQ. DNA for the CDR3: TGTGCCAGCGGACGAGGGTGGGACAATGAGCAGTTCTTC. It encodes CASGRGWDNEQFF.

The J gene is TRBJ1-2, the V gene TRBV4-3; 7 bases are a match to TRBD1. This CDR3 comprises 16 residues. Germline V CDR1 and CDR2: LGHNA, YSLEER. The trim removed 1 base at V and 3 bases at J, leaving 8 bases unmatched. CDR3 loop: CASSQGTGETYYGYTF. For the CDR3, the DNA is TGCGCCAGCAGCCAAGGCACAGGGGAAACATACTATGGCTACACCTTC.

The genes are TRBV30 and TRBJ2-1; tentative D call: TRBD1 (6 bases). Trimming stripped 4 bases from V and 6 bases from J, with 13 bases between. The CDR3 extends over 13 amino acids. The germline V gene has CDR1 GTSNPN and CDR2 SVGIG (reference sequence). CDR3 bases: TGTGCCTGGACTAGGACAGTGGGCAATGAGCAGTTCTTC. Encoded protein: CAWTRTVGNEQFF.

The chain recombines TRBV28 with TRBJ1-5; TRBD1 matches 10 bases. The CDR3 runs 18 residues. Trimming cost V 6 bases and J 1 base; bases outside gene matches: 12. The germline V gene encodes CDR1 MDHEN and CDR2 SYDVKM. The CDR3 sequence is CASSRILWGQGSNQPQHF. CDR3 coding DNA: TGTGCCAGCAGCCGGATCTTGTGGGGACAGGGGAGCAATCAGCCCCAGCATTTT.